This T cell receptor (beta chain) was sequenced in a study of shared clonotypes between healthy human individuals. Study overall: CD4 naive and memory got three plates each, CD8 naive two, CD8 memory one.

Every one of the donors was a Caucasian adult that lived in Nashville, Tennessee. Evenly divided among several immunoSEQ plates was the genomic DNA of each subset. TCRdb keeps only in-frame clones here, not all; method: immunoSEQ multiplex PCR. This table has approximately 2,000,000 clones, around 92% appearing once. The V gene's germline CDR1 is SEHNR and CDR2 FQNEAQ (reference sequence). Trimming pared 7 bases from V and 10 bases from J, leaving 20 bases between. The CDR3 is 15 residues long. Sequencing used naive CD4+ T cells from PBMCs. Subset given: CD45RA+ positively selected. The receptor comes from a man aged 18-30 years in good health. Some clones in this sample may be carry-over from other donors' samples. This chain connects TRBV7-9 to TRBJ1-6; D ambiguous. CDR3 in DNA: TGTGCCAGCACTATCGAGACGGGAAGAAGGTCACCCCTCCACTTT. Amino acid sequence: CASTIETGRRSPLHF.